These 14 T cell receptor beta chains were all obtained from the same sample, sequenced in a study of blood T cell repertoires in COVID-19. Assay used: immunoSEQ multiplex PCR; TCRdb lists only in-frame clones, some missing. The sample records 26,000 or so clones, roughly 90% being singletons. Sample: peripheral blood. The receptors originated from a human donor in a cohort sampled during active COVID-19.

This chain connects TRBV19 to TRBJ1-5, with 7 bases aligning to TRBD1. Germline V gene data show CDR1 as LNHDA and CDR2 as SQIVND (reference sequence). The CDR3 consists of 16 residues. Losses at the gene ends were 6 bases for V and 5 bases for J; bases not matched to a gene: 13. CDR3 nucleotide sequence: TGTGCCAGTAGCTCTCAAGGGGGCAGAAGTTATCAGCCCCAGCATTTT. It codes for CASSSQGGRSYQPQHF.

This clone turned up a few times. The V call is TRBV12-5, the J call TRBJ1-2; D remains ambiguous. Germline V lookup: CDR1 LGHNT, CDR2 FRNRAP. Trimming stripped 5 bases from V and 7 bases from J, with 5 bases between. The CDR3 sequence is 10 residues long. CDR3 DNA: TGTGCTAGTGGTGGAGTTGGCTACACCTTC. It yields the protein CASGGVGYTF.

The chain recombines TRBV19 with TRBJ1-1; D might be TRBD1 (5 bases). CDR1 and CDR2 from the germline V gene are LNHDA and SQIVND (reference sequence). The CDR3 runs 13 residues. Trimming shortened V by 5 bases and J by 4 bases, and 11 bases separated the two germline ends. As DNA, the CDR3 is TGTGCCAGTAGTCCGCAGGGAAGCACTGAAGCTTTCTTT. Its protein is CASSPQGSTEAFF.

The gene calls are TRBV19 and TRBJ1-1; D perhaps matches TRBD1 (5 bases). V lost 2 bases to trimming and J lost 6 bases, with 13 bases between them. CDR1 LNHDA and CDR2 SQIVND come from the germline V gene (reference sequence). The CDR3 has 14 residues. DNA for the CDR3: TGTGCCAGTAGTATAAGGGGCAGGGCGGCTGAAGCTTTCTTT. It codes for CASSIRGRAAEAFF.

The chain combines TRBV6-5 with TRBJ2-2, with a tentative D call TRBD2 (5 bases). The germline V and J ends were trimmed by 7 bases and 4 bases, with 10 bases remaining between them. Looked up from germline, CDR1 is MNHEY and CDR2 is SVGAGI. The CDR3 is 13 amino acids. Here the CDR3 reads CASIPAGTGELFF. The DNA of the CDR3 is TGTGCCAGCATCCCCGCGGGCACCGGGGAGCTGTTTTTT.

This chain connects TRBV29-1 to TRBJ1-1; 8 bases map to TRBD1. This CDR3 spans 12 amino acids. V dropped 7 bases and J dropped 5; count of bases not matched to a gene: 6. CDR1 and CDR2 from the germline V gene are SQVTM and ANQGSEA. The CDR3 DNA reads TGCAGCGCGCAGGGGGCGCGGACTGAAGCTTTCTTT. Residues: CSAQGARTEAFF.

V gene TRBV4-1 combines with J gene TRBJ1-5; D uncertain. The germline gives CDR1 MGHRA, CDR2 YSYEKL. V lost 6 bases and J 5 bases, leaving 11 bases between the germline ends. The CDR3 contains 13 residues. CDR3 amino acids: CASSPAGYQPQHF. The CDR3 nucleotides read TGCGCCAGCAGTCCCGCGGGGTATCAGCCCCAGCATTTT.

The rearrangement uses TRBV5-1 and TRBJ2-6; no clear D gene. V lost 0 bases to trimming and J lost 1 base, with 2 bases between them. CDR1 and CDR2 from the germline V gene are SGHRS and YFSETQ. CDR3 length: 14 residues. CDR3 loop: CASSLASGANVLTF. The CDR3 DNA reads TGCGCCAGCAGCTTGGCGTCTGGGGCCAACGTCCTGACTTTC.

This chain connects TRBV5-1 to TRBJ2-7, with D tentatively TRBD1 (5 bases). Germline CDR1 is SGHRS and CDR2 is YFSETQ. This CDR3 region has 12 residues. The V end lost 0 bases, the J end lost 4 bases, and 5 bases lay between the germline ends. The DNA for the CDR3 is TGCGCCAGCAGCTTGGAGGGGTACGAGCAGTACTTC. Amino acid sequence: CASSLEGYEQYF.

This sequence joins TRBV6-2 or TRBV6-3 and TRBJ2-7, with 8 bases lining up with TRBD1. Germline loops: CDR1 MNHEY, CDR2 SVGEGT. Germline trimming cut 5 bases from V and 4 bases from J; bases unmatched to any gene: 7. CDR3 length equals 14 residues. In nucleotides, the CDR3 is TGTGCCAGCAGTACCCACAGGGGGGTTTACGAGCAGTACTTC. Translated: CASSTHRGVYEQYF.

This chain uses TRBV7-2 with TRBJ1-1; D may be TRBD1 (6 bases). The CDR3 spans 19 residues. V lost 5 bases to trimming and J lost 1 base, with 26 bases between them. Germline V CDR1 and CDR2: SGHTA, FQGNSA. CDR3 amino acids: CASSPQGWPSMYSNTEAFF. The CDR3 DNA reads TGTGCCAGCAGCCCACAGGGATGGCCCTCCATGTACTCGAACACTGAAGCTTTCTTT. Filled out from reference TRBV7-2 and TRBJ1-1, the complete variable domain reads GAGVSQSPSNKVTEKGKDVELRCDPISGHTALYWYRQSLGQGLEFLIYFQGNSAPDKSGLPSDRFSAERTGGSVSTLTIQRTQQEDSAVYLCASSPQGWPSMYSNTEAFFGQGTRLTVV.

CDR3 protein: CASSLGGDSVVHYNEQFF. DNA of the CDR3: TGTGCCAGCAGCTTAGGTGGGGATAGCGTGGTTCACTACAATGAGCAGTTCTTC. The V and J genes are TRBV11-3 and TRBJ2-1, with D perhaps matching TRBD2 (5 bases). The germline V gene has CDR1 SGHNT and CDR2 YENEEA. V was clipped by 1 base and J by 3 bases, with 19 bases between them. This CDR3 spans 18 amino acids.

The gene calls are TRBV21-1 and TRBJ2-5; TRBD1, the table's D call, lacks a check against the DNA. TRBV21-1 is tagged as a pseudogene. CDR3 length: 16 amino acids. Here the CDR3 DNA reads TGTGCCAGCAGCAAAGCTGACAGGGTCGACCAAGAGACCCAGTACTTC. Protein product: CASSKADRVDQETQYF.

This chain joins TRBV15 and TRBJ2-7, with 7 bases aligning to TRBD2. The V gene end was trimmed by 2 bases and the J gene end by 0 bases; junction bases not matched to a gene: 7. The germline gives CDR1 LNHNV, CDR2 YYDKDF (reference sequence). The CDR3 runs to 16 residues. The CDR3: CATSRSGTFDSYEQYF. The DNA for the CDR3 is TGTGCCACCAGCAGAAGCGGGACCTTCGACTCCTACGAGCAGTACTTC.